The T cell receptor (beta chain) described here comes from a study of shared clonotypes between healthy human individuals. Repertoires were generated with immunoSEQ multiplex PCR, while TCRdb's copy carries only in-frame clones and drops some. The repertoire holds over 950,000 clones, with approximately 80% as singletons. The J segment lost 6 bases and the V segment lost 8 bases, leaving 3 bases of the junction unmatched. The CDR3 loop spans 12 amino acids. Germline values: CDR1 MDHEN, CDR2 SYDVKM. The sequence was collected from a man younger than 30 in good health. Some clones in this sample may be carry-over from other donors' samples. The chain carries TRBV28 and TRBJ1-5; TRBD1 matches at 8 bases. Sequencing input: memory CD4+ T cells from PBMCs. Specified subset: CD45RA-negative fraction. DNA for the CDR3: TGTGCCAGCCAGGGGGCGGCTCAGCCCCAGCATTTT. As protein: CASQGAAQPQHF.